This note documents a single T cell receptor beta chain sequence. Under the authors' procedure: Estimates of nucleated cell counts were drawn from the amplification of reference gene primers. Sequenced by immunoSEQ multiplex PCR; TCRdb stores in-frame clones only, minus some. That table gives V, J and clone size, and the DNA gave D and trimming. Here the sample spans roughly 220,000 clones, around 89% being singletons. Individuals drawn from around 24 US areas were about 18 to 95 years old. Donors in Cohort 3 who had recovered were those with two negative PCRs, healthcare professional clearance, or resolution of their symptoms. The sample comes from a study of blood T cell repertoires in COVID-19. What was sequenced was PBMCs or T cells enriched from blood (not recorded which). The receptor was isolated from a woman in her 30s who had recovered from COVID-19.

CDR3 sequence reads: CASSWWTGDGTGELFF. Written as DNA, the CDR3 is TGTGCCAGCAGCTGGTGGACAGGGGATGGGACCGGGGAGCTGTTTTTT. The chain is built from TRBV5-8 and TRBJ2-2, with TRBD1 matching 9 bases. The CDR3 length is 16 residues. Germline V lookup: CDR1 SGHTS, CDR2 YDEGEE. With V trimmed by 3 bases and J by 5 bases, 8 bases remained unmatched.